These 2 T cell receptor beta chains share one sample of origin, sequenced in a study of Ad26.COV2.S vaccination and SARS-CoV-2 variants. The method was immunoSEQ multiplex PCR; TCRdb's version includes in-frame clones alone and lacks a portion of them. Of 350,000 to 500,000 clones listed, around nine tenths were seen once; the top ten hold 3.5% to 4%. Treatment denoted: roughly 19 received Ad26.COV2.S at low or high dose, single or two shots; 5 received placebo; per-sample allocation not given. At day 63 after the first vaccine or placebo injection, samples were drawn. The source was peripheral blood, collected in a trial of Ad26.COV2.S vaccine versus placebo. The receptors derive from a person aged 18-60 years who received the Ad26.COV2.S COVID-19 vaccine or a placebo.

A single count supports this clone. The chain uses TRBV4-3 and TRBJ2-7; either TRBD1 or TRBD2 may supply D (5 bases each). This CDR3 is built from 13 residues. CDR1 is LGHNA and CDR2 is YSLEER in the germline V gene. The V end was cut by 4 bases, the J end by 5 bases, with 12 bases between. The CDR3 bases are TGCGCCAGCAGCCCGGGGATGGGGGACGAGCAGTACTTC. Translation gives CASSPGMGDEQYF.

This chain uses TRBV19 with TRBJ2-7, with a tentative D call TRBD2 (6 bases). Trimming took 2 bases from V and 1 from J, leaving 12 bases between them. The CDR3 loop spans 15 amino acids. From germline, CDR1 is LNHDA and CDR2 SQIVND (reference sequence). The CDR3: CASSISAGRSYEQYF. The CDR3 DNA reads TGTGCCAGTAGTATATCGGCGGGACGTTCCTACGAGCAGTACTTC.